Below, 32 T cell receptor beta chains from the same sample are listed, as sequenced in a study of OX40 agonist ivuxolimab in advanced cancers. This table comes from immunoSEQ multiplex PCR, and its TCRdb copy is limited to in-frame clones, with some not included. The sample records roughly 57,000 clones, around 90% being singletons. The sample here was CD4+ or CD8+ T cells sorted from blood, taken in a trial of the OX40 agonist ivuxolimab. All receptors come from an adult with an advanced solid tumor such as melanoma, head and neck, liver or kidney cancer.

The chain recombines TRBV5-1 with TRBJ2-3; D possibly corresponds to TRBD2 (6 bases). This CDR3 has 15 amino acids. V was cut by 5 bases and J by 2 bases, with 15 bases left in between. Per the germline V gene, CDR1 is SGHRS and CDR2 is YFSETQ. The CDR3 DNA is TGCGCCAGCAGTTCTTTGGCGGGGCACACAGATACGCAGTATTTT. Protein sequence: CASSSLAGHTDTQYF.

The chain carries TRBV9 and TRBJ1-1; D unclear. Germline V gene lookup returns CDR1 SGDLS and CDR2 YYNGEE. The ends were cut back, 0 bases at V and 0 bases at J, with 9 bases in the middle. This CDR3 contains 15 residues. The CDR3: CASSVAPQLNTEAFF. CDR3 coding DNA: TGTGCCAGCAGCGTAGCCCCTCAGTTGAACACTGAAGCTTTCTTT.

In nucleotides, the CDR3 is TGTGCCAGCAGCTTAGGGGCCCCGGGGGGCTCAGGGAAGAATGAGCAGTTCTTC. Translation: CASSLGAPGGSGKNEQFF. The chain is built from TRBV7-2 and TRBJ2-1; tentative D call: TRBD2 (7 bases). This CDR3 has 18 residues. V lost 1 base and J lost 7, with 23 bases in between. The germline V gene encodes CDR1 SGHTA and CDR2 FQGNSA.

V usage is TRBV19 and J usage is TRBJ2-6; TRBD2 aligns across 7 bases. Trimming at V came to 7 bases and at J to 1 base, leaving 4 bases not matched to a gene. The V gene's germline CDR1 is LNHDA and CDR2 SQIVND (reference sequence). This CDR3 spans 15 amino acids. CDR3 DNA: TGTGCCAGTACCCCGCGGGAGTCTGGGGCCAACGTCCTGACTTTC. Protein: CASTPRESGANVLTF.

The J gene is TRBJ2-3, the V gene TRBV15, with TRBD2 matching 11 bases. The CDR3 totals 19 residues. Losses at the gene ends were 0 bases for V and 0 bases for J; bases not matched to a gene: 8. The V gene's germline CDR1 is LNHNV and CDR2 YYDKDF (reference sequence). CDR3 sequence (DNA): TGTGCCACCAGCAGAGATGGTAGCGGGAGGGCCCATAGCACAGATACGCAGTATTTT. Translated, it gives CATSRDGSGRAHSTDTQYF.

This clone turned up a few times. The gene calls are TRBV15 and TRBJ1-4; 8 nucleotides align to TRBD1. Germline-derived CDR1 and CDR2 are LNHNV and YYDKDF (reference sequence). The CDR3 consists of 15 residues. Trimming took 3 bases from V and 8 from J; bases not matched to a gene: 8. DNA of the CDR3: TGTGCCACCAGCAGGCAGACAGGGGTCCAAGAAAAACTGTTTTTT. Encoded protein: CATSRQTGVQEKLFF.

The V gene is TRBV27, the J gene TRBJ1-2, with TRBD1 as a possible D gene (6 bases). The germline CDR1 and CDR2 sequences are MNHEY and SMNVEV (reference sequence). Between the trimmed V and J ends, which lost 5 bases and 6 bases, there was a span of 19 bases. The CDR3 has 15 amino acids. The CDR3 coding sequence is TGTGCCAGCAGTCAACCCGCGGGGAGGGGGGATGGCTACACCTTC. This encodes CASSQPAGRGDGYTF.

As to this clone: The same CDR3 also results from other DNA sequences found in this sample. The chain employs TRBV6-6 and TRBJ2-3, with TRBD2 matching 12 bases. Germline V gene lookup returns CDR1 MNHNY and CDR2 SVGAGI (reference sequence). The CDR3 totals 15 residues. V lost 6 bases and J lost 1; bases outside the gene matches: 2. CDR3 protein: CASRSSGRGTDTQYF. CDR3 nucleotides: TGTGCCAGCAGGTCTAGCGGGAGGGGCACAGATACGCAGTATTTT.

The chain has TRBV7-8 and TRBJ2-5; TRBD1 aligns across 7 bases. The last part of the DNA fits TRBJ2-7 better; the J call may be wrong. The CDR3 loop spans 14 amino acids. Germline V lookup: CDR1 SGHVS, CDR2 FQNEAQ. CDR3 in DNA: TGTGCCAGCAGCGACGACAGGGCCGGCTACGAGCAGTACTTC. The encoded protein is CASSDDRAGYEQYF.

The chain uses TRBV28 and TRBJ2-7; D could derive from TRBD1 or TRBD2 (5 bases each). Germline CDR1 and CDR2: MDHEN and SYDVKM. This CDR3 contains 14 residues. V lost 5 bases to trimming and J lost 7 bases, with 18 bases between them. The CDR3 protein is CASSLRDAFREQYF. The CDR3 nucleotides read TGTGCCAGCAGTCTCCGGGACGCCTTTCGGGAGCAGTACTTC.

The V gene is TRBV4-1, the J gene TRBJ2-1; 9 positions match TRBD1. CDR3 size: 16 residues. From germline, CDR1 is MGHRA and CDR2 YSYEKL. V lost 3 bases, J lost 0 bases, and 3 bases stayed unmatched. The CDR3, as DNA: TGCGCCAGCAGCCACTACAGGGGGCACTCCTACAATGAGCAGTTCTTC. The encoded protein is CASSHYRGHSYNEQFF.

The chain carries TRBV6-5 and TRBJ1-1; perhaps TRBD1 as D (6 bases). Germline V CDR1 and CDR2: MNHEY, SVGAGI. The CDR3 consists of 13 residues. V lost 5 bases and J lost 11, with 18 bases in between. The CDR3, as DNA: TGTGCCAGCAGTGCTGGAGTAACAGGGAATGCTTTCTTT. It is translated as CASSAGVTGNAFF.

V and J are TRBV19 and TRBJ1-1; D unresolved. The CDR3 extends over 13 amino acids. The germline CDR1 and CDR2 sequences are LNHDA and SQIVND (reference sequence). V was pared by 4 bases and J by 1 base, with 7 bases between. CDR3 loop: CASSKEWNTEAFF. The CDR3 nucleotides are TGTGCCAGTAGTAAAGAATGGAACACTGAAGCTTTCTTT.

The genes are TRBV6-1 and TRBJ2-7; D possibly corresponds to TRBD2 (6 bases). The CDR3 is 13 residues long. Per the germline V gene, CDR1 is MNHNS and CDR2 is SASEGT. The V and J ends lost 7 bases and 3 bases respectively, with 13 bases between them. The CDR3 spells CASTRDFGYEQYF. The CDR3 region has the DNA TGTGCCAGCACCCGGGACTTTGGCTACGAGCAGTACTTC.

The chain couples TRBV11-2 to TRBJ1-2; tentative D call: TRBD1 (6 bases). Trimming took 3 bases from V and 7 from J, leaving 12 bases between them. CDR3 length: 13 residues. Germline V CDR1 and CDR2: SGHAT, FQNNGV. CDR3 sequence: CASSFQGRSGYTF. CDR3 sequence (DNA): TGTGCCAGCAGCTTTCAGGGGAGGAGTGGCTACACCTTC.

Note on this clone: The same CDR3 also results from other DNA sequences found in this sample. CDR3 region: CASRGGRSNQPQHF. Here the CDR3 DNA reads TGTGCCAGCAGGGGGGGTAGAAGCAATCAGCCCCAGCATTTT. The chain carries TRBV28 and TRBJ1-5; weak D call: TRBD1 (5 bases). Between the trimmed V and J ends, which lost 6 bases and 1 base, there was a span of 10 bases. CDR3 size: 14 residues. Germline V gives CDR1 MDHEN, CDR2 SYDVKM. Using reference TRBV28 and TRBJ1-5 for the parts outside the CDR3, the full variable domain is DVKVTQSSRYLVKRTGEKVFLECVQDMDHENMFWYRQDPGLGLRLIYFSYDVKMKEKGDIPEGYSVSREKKERFSLILESASTNQTSMYLCASRGGRSNQPQHFGDGTRLSIL.

Of note for this clone: At one boundary the junction diverges from the germline segment, which might be a read error. The CDR3 spells CTSSVNIPLTYEQYF. The CDR3 DNA sequence: TGTACCAGCAGTGTGAACATCCCTTTAACCTACGAGCAGTACTTC. The chain employs TRBV2 and TRBJ2-5; no clear D gene. The J call may be faulty, since TRBJ2-7 better matches the DNA end. The V gene's germline CDR1 is SNHLY and CDR2 FYNNEI. This CDR3 has 15 residues.

This clone was counted between two and nine times. The chain links TRBV29-1 to TRBJ1-3; D remains unclear. Trimming cost V 4 bases and J 8 bases, with 12 bases left between them. This CDR3 has 12 residues. Germline V gene data show CDR1 as SQVTM and CDR2 as ANQGSEA. CDR3 in amino acids: CSVALGSDTIYF. The CDR3 bases are TGCAGCGTTGCTCTAGGGAGTGACACCATATATTTT.

This chain joins TRBV28 and TRBJ1-2; D remains unclear. The CDR3 has 14 amino acids. Germline CDR1 MDHEN, CDR2 SYDVKM. V was cut by 3 bases and J by 5 bases, with 13 bases left in between. CDR3 sequence (DNA): TGTGCCAGCAGTTTTAGGAAAAGGGCGTATGGCTACACCTTC. Its translation: CASSFRKRAYGYTF.

The chain couples TRBV6-5 to TRBJ2-2, with D possibly matching TRBD2 (6 bases). Trimming left V 6 bases short and J 4 bases short, with 9 bases between. Germline CDR1 is MNHEY and CDR2 is SVGAGI. There are 13 residues in the CDR3. CDR3 region: CASRLTSTGELFF. As DNA, the CDR3 is TGTGCCAGCAGGCTGACTAGCACCGGGGAGCTGTTTTTT.

The chain couples TRBV11-3 to TRBJ2-1; TRBD2 matches 8 bases. V gave up 5 bases and J gave up 0 bases; unmatched junction bases: 6. The CDR3 is made up of 16 amino acids. From germline, CDR1 is SGHNT and CDR2 YENEEA. This chain's CDR3 is CASSTYSGNSYNEQFF. The CDR3 bases are TGTGCCAGCAGCACCTATAGCGGGAACTCCTACAATGAGCAGTTCTTC.

As DNA, the CDR3 is TGTGCCAGCAGCAACCCTGGGGGCAATCAGCCCCAGCATTTT. Protein: CASSNPGGNQPQHF. The chain has TRBV2 and TRBJ1-5; D gene unclear. CDR1 and CDR2 from the germline V gene are SNHLY and FYNNEI. The CDR3 runs to 14 residues. Trimming left V 6 bases short and J 2 bases short, with 11 bases between.

The genes are TRBV6-5 and TRBJ1-4; 8 bases agree with TRBD1. The length of the CDR3 is 14 residues. CDR1 is MNHEY, CDR2 SVGAGI, per germline. Germline trimming cut 8 bases from V and 4 bases from J; bases unmatched to any gene: 6. The CDR3 reads CASGQGYFNEKLFF. In DNA form, the CDR3 reads TGTGCCAGCGGACAGGGCTACTTTAATGAAAAACTGTTTTTT.

V usage is TRBV18 and J usage is TRBJ2-3, with 8 bases identical to TRBD1. This CDR3 comprises 14 residues. In germline, CDR1 is KGHSH, CDR2 LQKENI. Losses at the gene ends were 4 bases for V and 4 bases for J; bases not matched to a gene: 4. Here the CDR3 reads CASSRGQAPDTQYF. In DNA form, the CDR3 reads TGTGCCAGCTCACGGGGACAGGCCCCAGATACGCAGTATTTT.

V is TRBV6-6 and J is TRBJ1-3; 9 bases are shared with TRBD1. The CDR3 runs 16 residues. V lost 5 bases to trimming and J lost 0 bases; unmatched junction nucleotides: 5. CDR1 is MNHNY, CDR2 SVGAGI, per germline (reference sequence). CDR3 nucleotides: TGTGCCAGCAGTGGGACAGGGACCTACTCTGGAAACACCATATATTTT. It specifies CASSGTGTYSGNTIYF.

J is TRBJ2-6 and V is TRBV27; tentatively, D is TRBD2 (6 bases). The CDR3 contains 17 residues. V was cut by 1 base and J by 1 base, with 11 bases left in between. Germline lookup yields CDR1 MNHEY and CDR2 SMNVEV (reference sequence). The CDR3 region is CASSLLGGVSGANVLTF. The CDR3 nucleotides read TGTGCCAGCAGTTTATTAGGCGGGGTGTCTGGGGCCAACGTCCTGACTTTC.

The chain combines TRBV29-1 with TRBJ2-1, with TRBD2 identical over 10 bases. Germline CDR1 reads SQVTM; CDR2 reads ANQGSEA. This CDR3 spans 17 amino acids. Trimming cost V 2 bases and J 3 bases; bases outside gene matches: 10. DNA for the CDR3: TGCAGCGTTGAACAGGGGGAGCGGGAGGGCCACTACAATGAGCAGTTCTTC. Translation gives CSVEQGEREGHYNEQFF.

The DNA of the CDR3 is TGTGCCAGCAGCTTGTGGGAGGGGGAGACCCAGTACTTC. As protein: CASSLWEGETQYF. The rearrangement links TRBV7-6 to TRBJ2-5; 7 bases are a match to TRBD2. The V gene end was trimmed by 3 bases and the J gene end by 5 bases; junction bases not matched to a gene: 3. CDR1 is SGHVS and CDR2 is FNYEAQ in the germline V gene. This CDR3 is 13 amino acids long. The whole variable domain, filled in from reference TRBV7-6 and TRBJ2-5, reads GAGVSQSPRYKVTKRGQDVALRCDPISGHVSLYWYRQALGQGPEFLTYFNYEAQQDKSGLPNDRFSAERPEGSISTLTIQRTEQRDSAMYRCASSLWEGETQYFGPGTRLLVL.

The chain carries TRBV7-3 and TRBJ2-2; D remains unclear. This CDR3 contains 13 residues. The germline V gene encodes CDR1 SGHTA and CDR2 FQGTGA. Trimming pared 2 bases from V and 6 bases from J, leaving 7 bases between. The CDR3 nucleotides read TGTGCCAGCAGCTTAGCGTGGGCCGGGGAGCTGTTTTTT. Its translation is CASSLAWAGELFF.

The chain is built from TRBV28 and TRBJ2-5; D unclear. Near its end, the DNA agrees better with TRBJ2-7, so the J call may be wrong. The V gene's germline CDR1 is MDHEN and CDR2 SYDVKM. The CDR3 is made up of 12 amino acids. The CDR3 DNA is TGTGCCAGCACCCAAACCGGCTACGAGCAGTACTTC. Its protein product is CASTQTGYEQYF.

This clone was recorded only once. V is TRBV11-2 and J is TRBJ2-5; D is ambiguous. Matching the DNA end better, TRBJ2-7 makes the J call doubtful. CDR3 size: 12 residues. The germline V gene encodes CDR1 SGHAT and CDR2 FQNNGV. CDR3 sequence: CASSLLLYEQYF. CDR3 coding DNA: TGTGCCAGCAGCTTACTGCTCTACGAGCAGTACTTC.

The chain has TRBV14 and TRBJ2-2; no definite D call. The CDR3 length is 19 residues. V lost 1 base and J lost 4, with 22 bases in between. Germline CDR1 and CDR2: SGHDN and FVKESK. This chain's CDR3 is CASSQVRQAGPASTGELFF. Written as DNA, the CDR3 is TGTGCCAGCAGCCAAGTCCGGCAGGCAGGACCCGCGAGCACCGGGGAGCTGTTTTTT.